The 5 T cell receptor beta chains below all came from one sample that was sequenced in a study of cytomegalovirus exposure and HLA in healthy donors. The data were produced by immunoSEQ multiplex PCR, yet TCRdb's version contains in-frame clones alone and is incomplete. Here the sample spans 150,000 to 200,000 clones, 85% being singletons. The sample taken for sequencing was PBMCs. The receptors shown here come from a man younger than 35 in good health and CMV-seropositive.

This clone was detected a few times. The V call is TRBV29-1, the J call TRBJ1-2, with TRBD1 identical over 7 bases. V gave up 0 bases and J gave up 3 bases; unmatched junction bases: 7. Germline V CDR1 and CDR2: SQVTM, ANQGSEA. The CDR3 covers 15 residues. CDR3 DNA: TGCAGCGTTGAAGATGTAAGGGGGCCTCACTATGGCTACACCTTC. As protein: CSVEDVRGPHYGYTF.

The chain couples TRBV28 to TRBJ1-5; D might be TRBD1 (5 bases). This CDR3 region has 17 residues. The V gene's germline CDR1 is MDHEN and CDR2 SYDVKM. V shed 2 bases and J shed 0 bases, with 14 bases lying between them. CDR3 nucleotides: TGTGCCAGCAGTTTAGAACGGGGGAGCAATAGCAATCAGCCCCAGCATTTT. Translation gives CASSLERGSNSNQPQHF.

The chain employs TRBV27 and TRBJ2-1; 10 positions agree with TRBD2. This CDR3 is 14 amino acids long. J lost 3 bases, V lost 4 bases, and 0 bases had no gene match. Germline-derived CDR1 and CDR2 are MNHEY and SMNVEV (reference sequence). DNA for the CDR3: TGTGCCAGCAGTTCTAGCGGGAGCTACAATGAGCAGTTCTTC. Translation gives CASSSSGSYNEQFF.

The rearrangement uses TRBV5-1 and TRBJ2-1; D perhaps matches TRBD2 (5 bases). Trimming removed 0 bases from V and 9 bases from J, with 10 bases in between. The CDR3 length is 13 residues. Germline CDR1 reads SGHRS; CDR2 reads YFSETQ. The CDR3 DNA sequence: TGCGCCAGCAGCTTGGCGTCTAGCAGTGAGCAGTTCTTC. Protein: CASSLASSSEQFF.

The chain is built from TRBV11-2 and TRBJ2-7; possible D gene TRBD1, 5 bases. Germline CDR1 is SGHAT and CDR2 is FQNNGV. With 5 bases removed from V and 4 bases from J, the gap between germline ends came to 18 bases. The length of the CDR3 is 15 residues. The CDR3 region is CASSQTPRAPYEQYF. As DNA, the CDR3 is TGTGCCAGCAGCCAAACGCCCAGGGCACCATACGAGCAGTACTTC. Based on the CDR3 plus reference TRBV11-2 and TRBJ2-7, the full variable domain is EAGVAQSPRYKIIEKRQSVAFWCNPISGHATLYWYQQILGQGPKLLIQFQNNGVVDDSQLPKDRFSAERLKGVDSTLKIQPAKLEDSAVYLCASSQTPRAPYEQYFGPGTRLTVT.